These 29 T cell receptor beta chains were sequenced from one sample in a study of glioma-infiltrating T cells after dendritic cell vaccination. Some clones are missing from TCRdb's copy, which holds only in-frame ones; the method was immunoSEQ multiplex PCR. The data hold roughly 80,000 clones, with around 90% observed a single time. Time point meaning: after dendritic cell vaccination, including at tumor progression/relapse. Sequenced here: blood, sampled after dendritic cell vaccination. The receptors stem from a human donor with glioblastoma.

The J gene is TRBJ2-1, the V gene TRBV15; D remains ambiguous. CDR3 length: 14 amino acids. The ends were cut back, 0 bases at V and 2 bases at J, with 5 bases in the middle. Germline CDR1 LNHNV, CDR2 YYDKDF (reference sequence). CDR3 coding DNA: TGTGCCACCAGCAGAGATAAAACCTACAATGAGCAGTTCTTC. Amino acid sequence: CATSRDKTYNEQFF.

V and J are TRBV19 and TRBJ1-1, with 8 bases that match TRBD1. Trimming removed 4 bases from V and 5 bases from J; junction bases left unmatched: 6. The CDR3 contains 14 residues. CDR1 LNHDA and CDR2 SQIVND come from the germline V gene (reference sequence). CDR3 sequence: CASSTTGVGTEAFF. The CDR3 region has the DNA TGTGCCAGTAGTACGACAGGGGTCGGAACTGAAGCTTTCTTT.

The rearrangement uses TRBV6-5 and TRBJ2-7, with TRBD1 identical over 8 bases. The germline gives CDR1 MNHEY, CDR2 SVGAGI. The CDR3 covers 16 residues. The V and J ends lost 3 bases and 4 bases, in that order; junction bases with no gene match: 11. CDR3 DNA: TGTGCCAGCAGTTATCGAGTAAGACAGGGGTCGTACGAGCAGTACTTC. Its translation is CASSYRVRQGSYEQYF.

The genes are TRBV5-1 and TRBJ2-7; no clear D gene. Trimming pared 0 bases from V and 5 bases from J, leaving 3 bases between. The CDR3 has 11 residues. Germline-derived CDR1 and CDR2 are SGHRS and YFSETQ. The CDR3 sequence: CASSLVDEQYF. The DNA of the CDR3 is TGCGCCAGCAGCTTGGTAGACGAGCAGTACTTC.

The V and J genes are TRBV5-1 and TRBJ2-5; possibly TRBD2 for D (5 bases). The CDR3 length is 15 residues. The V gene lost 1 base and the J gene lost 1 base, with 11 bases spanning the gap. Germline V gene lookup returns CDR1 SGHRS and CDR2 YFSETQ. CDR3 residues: CASSLSVTIQETQYF. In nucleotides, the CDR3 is TGCGCCAGCAGCTTGTCAGTGACTATCCAAGAGACCCAGTACTTC.

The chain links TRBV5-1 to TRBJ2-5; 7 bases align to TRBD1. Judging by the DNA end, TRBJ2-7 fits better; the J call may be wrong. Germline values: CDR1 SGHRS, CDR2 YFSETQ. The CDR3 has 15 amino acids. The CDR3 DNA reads TGCGCCAGCAGCTTGGAGGGTGGACAGGCCTACGAGCAGTACTTC. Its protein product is CASSLEGGQAYEQYF.

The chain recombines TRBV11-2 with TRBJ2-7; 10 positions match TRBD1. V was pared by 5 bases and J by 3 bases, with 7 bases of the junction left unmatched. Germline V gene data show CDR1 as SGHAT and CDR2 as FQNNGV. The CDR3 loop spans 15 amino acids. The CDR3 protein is CASSRPGQGGYEQYF. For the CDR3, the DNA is TGTGCCAGCAGCAGGCCAGGACAGGGGGGCTACGAGCAGTACTTC. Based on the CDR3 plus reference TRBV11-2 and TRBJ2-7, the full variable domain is EAGVAQSPRYKIIEKRQSVAFWCNPISGHATLYWYQQILGQGPKLLIQFQNNGVVDDSQLPKDRFSAERLKGVDSTLKIQPAKLEDSAVYLCASSRPGQGGYEQYFGPGTRLTVT.

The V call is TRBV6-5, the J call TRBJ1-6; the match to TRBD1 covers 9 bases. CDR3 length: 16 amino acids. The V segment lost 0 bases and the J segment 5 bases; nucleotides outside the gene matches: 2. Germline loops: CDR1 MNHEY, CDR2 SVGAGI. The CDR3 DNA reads TGTGCCAGCAGTTACTCAGACAGGGGGAATAATTCACCCCTCCACTTT. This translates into CASSYSDRGNNSPLHF.

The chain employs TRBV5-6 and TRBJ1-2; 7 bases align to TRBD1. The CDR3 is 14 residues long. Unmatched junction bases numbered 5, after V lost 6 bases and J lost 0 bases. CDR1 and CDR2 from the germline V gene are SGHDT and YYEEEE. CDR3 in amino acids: CASIPTGPNYGYTF. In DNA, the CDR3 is TGTGCCAGCATCCCGACAGGGCCTAACTATGGCTACACCTTC.

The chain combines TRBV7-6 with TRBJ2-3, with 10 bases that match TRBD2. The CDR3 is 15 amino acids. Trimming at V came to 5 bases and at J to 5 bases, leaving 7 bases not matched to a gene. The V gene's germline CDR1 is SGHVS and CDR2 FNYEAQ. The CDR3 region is CASSLVAGGQDTQYF. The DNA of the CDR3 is TGTGCCAGCAGCCTAGTAGCGGGGGGCCAAGATACGCAGTATTTT.

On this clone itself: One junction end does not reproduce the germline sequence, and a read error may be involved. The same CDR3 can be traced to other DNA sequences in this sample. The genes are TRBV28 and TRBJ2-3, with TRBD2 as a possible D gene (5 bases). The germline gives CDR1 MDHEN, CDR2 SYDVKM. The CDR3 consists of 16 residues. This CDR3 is CASRPGDRTLTDTQYF. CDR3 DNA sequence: TGCGCCAGCCGCCCCGGGGATCGAACCTTAACAGATACGCAGTATTTT.

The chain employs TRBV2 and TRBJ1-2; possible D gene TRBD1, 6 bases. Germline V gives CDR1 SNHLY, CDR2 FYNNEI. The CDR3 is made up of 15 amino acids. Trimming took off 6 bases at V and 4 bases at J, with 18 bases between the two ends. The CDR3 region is CASSQGGAKGYGYTF. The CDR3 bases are TGTGCCAGCAGCCAAGGGGGGGCAAAAGGCTATGGCTACACCTTC.

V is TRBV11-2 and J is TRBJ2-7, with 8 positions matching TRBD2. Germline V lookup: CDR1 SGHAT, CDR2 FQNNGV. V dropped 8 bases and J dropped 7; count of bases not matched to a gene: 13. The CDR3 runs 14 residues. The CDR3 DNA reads TGTGCCAGCGGGGTAGCGGGGCAAATTAAGGAGCAGTACTTC. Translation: CASGVAGQIKEQYF.

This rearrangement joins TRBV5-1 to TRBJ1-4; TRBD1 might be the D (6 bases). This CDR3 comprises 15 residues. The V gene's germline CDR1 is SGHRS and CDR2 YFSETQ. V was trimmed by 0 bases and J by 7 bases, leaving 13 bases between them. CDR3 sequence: CASSLVGRGGEKLFF. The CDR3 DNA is TGCGCCAGCAGCTTGGTAGGCAGGGGTGGTGAAAAACTGTTTTTT.

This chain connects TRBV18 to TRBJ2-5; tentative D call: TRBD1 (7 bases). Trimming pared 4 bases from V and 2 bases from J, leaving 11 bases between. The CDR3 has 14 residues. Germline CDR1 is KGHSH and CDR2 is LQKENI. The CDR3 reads CASSHPGGQETQYF. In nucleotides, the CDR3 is TGTGCCAGCTCACATCCAGGGGGGCAAGAGACCCAGTACTTC.

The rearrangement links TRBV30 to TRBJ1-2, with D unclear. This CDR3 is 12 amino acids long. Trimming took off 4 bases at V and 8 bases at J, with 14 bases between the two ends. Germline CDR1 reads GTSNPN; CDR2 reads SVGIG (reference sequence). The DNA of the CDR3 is TGTGCCTGGACCCAGAGGTGGTCCGGCTACACCTTC. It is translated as CAWTQRWSGYTF.

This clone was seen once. CDR3 nucleotides: TGTGCCAGCAGTGGATCTAGCGGGATGCAAGAGACCCAGTACTTC. It yields the protein CASSGSSGMQETQYF. The chain joins TRBV6-5 to TRBJ2-5, with 9 bases identical to TRBD2. CDR1 is MNHEY, CDR2 SVGAGI, per germline. The V gene end was trimmed by 5 bases and the J gene end by 2 bases; junction bases not matched to a gene: 6. The CDR3 spans 15 residues.

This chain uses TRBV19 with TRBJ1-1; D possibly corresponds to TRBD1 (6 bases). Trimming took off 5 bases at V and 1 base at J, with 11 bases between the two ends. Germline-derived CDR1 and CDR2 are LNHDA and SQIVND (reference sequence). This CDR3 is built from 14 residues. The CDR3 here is CASSWAGANTEAFF. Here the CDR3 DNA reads TGTGCCAGTAGTTGGGCAGGGGCGAACACTGAAGCTTTCTTT.

CDR3 region: CASSEQGTLVKNIQYF. The CDR3 DNA is TGTGCCAGCAGTGAACAGGGCACTCTAGTCAAAAACATTCAGTACTTC. The rearrangement links TRBV6-1 to TRBJ2-4, with D possibly TRBD1 on 5 matching bases. The germline V gene has CDR1 MNHNS and CDR2 SASEGT. Trimming stripped 2 bases from V and 3 bases from J, with 14 bases between. The CDR3 has 16 residues.

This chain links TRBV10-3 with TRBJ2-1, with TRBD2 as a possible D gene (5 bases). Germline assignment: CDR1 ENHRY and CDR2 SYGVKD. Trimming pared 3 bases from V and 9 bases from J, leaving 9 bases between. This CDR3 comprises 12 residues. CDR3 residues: CAISDPRGEQFF. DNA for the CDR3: TGTGCCATCAGTGACCCCCGGGGTGAGCAGTTCTTC.

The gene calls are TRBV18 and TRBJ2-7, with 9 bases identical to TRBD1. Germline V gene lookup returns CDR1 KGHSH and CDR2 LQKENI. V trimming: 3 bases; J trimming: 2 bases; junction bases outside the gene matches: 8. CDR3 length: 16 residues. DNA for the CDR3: TGTGCCAGCTCACCCTACGACAGGGGGATCGCCTACGAGCAGTACTTC. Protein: CASSPYDRGIAYEQYF.

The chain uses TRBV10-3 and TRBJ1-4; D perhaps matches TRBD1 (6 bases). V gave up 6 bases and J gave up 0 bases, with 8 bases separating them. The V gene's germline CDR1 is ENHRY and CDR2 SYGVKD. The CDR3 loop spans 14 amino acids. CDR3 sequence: CAIRGTSTNEKLFF. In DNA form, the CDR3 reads TGTGCCATCAGGGGGACATCAACTAATGAAAAACTGTTTTTT.

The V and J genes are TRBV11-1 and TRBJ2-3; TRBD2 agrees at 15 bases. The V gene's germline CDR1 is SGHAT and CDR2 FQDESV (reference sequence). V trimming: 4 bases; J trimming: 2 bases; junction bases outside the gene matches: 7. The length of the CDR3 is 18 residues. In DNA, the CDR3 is TGTGCCAGCAGCTCGGGGACTAGCGGGGGGATCAACACAGATACGCAGTATTTT. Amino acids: CASSSGTSGGINTDTQYF.

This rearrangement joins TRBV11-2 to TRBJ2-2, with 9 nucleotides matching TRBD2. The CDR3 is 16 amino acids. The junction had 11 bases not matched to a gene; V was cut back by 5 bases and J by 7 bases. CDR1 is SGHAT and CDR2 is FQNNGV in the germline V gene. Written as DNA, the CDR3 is TGTGCCAGCAGCCCAGCGTTGCTAGCGGGATTCGGGGAGCTGTTTTTT. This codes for CASSPALLAGFGELFF.

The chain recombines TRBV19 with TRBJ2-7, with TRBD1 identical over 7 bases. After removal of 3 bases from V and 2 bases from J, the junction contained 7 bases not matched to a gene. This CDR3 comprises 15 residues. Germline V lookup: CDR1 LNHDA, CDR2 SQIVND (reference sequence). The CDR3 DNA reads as TGTGCCAGTAGTATCTTACCAGGGGGAACCTACGAGCAGTACTTC. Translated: CASSILPGGTYEQYF.

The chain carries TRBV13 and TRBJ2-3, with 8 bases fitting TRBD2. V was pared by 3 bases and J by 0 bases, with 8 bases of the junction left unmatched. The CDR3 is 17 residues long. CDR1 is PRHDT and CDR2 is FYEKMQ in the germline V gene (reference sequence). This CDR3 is CASSFRRLALSTDTQYF. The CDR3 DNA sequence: TGTGCCAGCAGCTTTAGGAGACTAGCGCTAAGCACAGATACGCAGTATTTT.

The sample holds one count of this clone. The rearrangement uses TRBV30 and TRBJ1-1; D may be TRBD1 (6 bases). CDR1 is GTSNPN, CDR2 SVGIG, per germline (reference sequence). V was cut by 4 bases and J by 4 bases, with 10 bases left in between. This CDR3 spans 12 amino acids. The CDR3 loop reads CAWTGEGTEAFF. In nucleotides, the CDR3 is TGTGCCTGGACAGGGGAAGGCACTGAAGCTTTCTTT.

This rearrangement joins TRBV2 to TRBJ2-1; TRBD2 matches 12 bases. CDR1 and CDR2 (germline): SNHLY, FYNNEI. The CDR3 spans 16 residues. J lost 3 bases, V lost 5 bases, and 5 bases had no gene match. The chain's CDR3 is CASSYTSGRLYNEQFF. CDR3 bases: TGTGCCAGCAGTTACACTAGCGGGAGGCTCTACAATGAGCAGTTCTTC.

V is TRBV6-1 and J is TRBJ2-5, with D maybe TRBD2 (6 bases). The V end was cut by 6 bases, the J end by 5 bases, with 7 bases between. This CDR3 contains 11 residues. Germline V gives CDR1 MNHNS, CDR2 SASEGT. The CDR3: CASRGTETQYF. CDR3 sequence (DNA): TGTGCCAGCAGGGGGACTGAGACCCAGTACTTC.